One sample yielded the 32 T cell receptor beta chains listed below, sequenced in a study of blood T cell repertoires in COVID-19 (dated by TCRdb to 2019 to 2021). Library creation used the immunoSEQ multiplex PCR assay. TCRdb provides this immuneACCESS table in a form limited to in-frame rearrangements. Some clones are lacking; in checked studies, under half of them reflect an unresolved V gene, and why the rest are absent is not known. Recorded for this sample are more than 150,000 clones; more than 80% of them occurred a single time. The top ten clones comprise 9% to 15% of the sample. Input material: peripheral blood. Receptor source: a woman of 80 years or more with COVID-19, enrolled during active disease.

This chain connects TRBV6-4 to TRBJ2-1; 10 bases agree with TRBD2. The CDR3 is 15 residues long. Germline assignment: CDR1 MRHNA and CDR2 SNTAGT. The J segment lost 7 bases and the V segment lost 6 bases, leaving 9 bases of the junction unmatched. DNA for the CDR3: TGTGCCAGCAGCCCCCTAGCGGGAGACAGGAATGAGCAGTTCTTC. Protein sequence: CASSPLAGDRNEQFF.

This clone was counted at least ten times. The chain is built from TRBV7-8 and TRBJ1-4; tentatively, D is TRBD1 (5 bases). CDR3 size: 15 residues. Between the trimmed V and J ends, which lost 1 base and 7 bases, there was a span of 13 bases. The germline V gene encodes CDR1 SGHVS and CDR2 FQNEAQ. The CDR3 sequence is CASSLGGGGGEKLFF. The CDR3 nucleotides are TGTGCCAGCAGCTTAGGGGGGGGAGGAGGTGAAAAACTGTTTTTT.

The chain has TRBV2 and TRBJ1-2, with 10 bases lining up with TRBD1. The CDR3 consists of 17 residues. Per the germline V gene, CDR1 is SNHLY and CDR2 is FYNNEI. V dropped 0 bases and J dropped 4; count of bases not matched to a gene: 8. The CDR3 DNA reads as TGTGCCAGCAGTGAAGCGCTTGGACAGGGGGGAGGCTATGGCTACACCTTC. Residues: CASSEALGQGGGYGYTF. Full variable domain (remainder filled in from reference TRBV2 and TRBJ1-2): EPEVTQTPSHQVTQMGQEVILRCVPISNHLYFYWYRQILGQKVEFLVSFYNNEISEKSEIFDDQFSVERPDGSNFTLKIRSTKLEDSAMYFCASSEALGQGGGYGYTFGSGTRLTVV.

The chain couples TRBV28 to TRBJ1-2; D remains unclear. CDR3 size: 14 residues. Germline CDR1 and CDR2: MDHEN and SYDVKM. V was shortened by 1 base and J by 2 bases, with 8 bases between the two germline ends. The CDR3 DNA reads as TGTGCCAGCAGTTTATTGGCGGGAAACTATGGCTACACCTTC. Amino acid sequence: CASSLLAGNYGYTF.

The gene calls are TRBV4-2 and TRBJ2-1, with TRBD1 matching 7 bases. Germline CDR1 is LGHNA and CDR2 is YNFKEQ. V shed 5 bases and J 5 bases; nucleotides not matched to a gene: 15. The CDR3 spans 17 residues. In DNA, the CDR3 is TGTGCCAGCAGCGAAGGGACAGTTTCTTCCCCCGACAATGAGCAGTTCTTC. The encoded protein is CASSEGTVSSPDNEQFF.

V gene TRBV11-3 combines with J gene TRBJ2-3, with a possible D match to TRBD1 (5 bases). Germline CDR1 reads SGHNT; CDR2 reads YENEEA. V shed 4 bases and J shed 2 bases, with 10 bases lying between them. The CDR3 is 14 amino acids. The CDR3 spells CASSSRQNTDTQYF. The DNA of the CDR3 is TGTGCCAGCAGCTCCCGACAGAACACAGATACGCAGTATTTT.

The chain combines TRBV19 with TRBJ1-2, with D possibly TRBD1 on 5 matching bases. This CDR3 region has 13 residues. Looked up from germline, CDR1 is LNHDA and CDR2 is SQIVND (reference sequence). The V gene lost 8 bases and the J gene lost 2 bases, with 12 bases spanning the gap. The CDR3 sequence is CASSRQGNYGYTF. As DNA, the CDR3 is TGTGCCAGTTCGCGGCAGGGAAACTATGGCTACACCTTC.

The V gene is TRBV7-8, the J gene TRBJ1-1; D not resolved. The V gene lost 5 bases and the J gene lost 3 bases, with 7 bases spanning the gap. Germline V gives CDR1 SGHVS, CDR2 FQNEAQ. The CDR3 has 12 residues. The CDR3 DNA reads TGTGCCAGCAGCGCGGGAGACACTGAAGCTTTCTTT. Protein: CASSAGDTEAFF.

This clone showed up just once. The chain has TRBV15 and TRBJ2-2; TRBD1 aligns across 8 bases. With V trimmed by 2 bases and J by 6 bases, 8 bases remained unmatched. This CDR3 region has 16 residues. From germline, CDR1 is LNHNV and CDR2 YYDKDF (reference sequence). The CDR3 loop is CATSRIRGRGAGELFF. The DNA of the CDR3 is TGTGCCACCAGCAGAATCAGGGGGCGAGGGGCCGGGGAGCTGTTTTTT. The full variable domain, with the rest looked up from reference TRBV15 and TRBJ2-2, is DAMVIQNPRYQVTQFGKPVTLSCSQTLNHNVMYWYQQKSSQAPKLLFHYYDKDFNNEADTPDNFQSRRPNTSFCFLDIRSPGLGDTAMYLCATSRIRGRGAGELFFGEGSRLTVL.

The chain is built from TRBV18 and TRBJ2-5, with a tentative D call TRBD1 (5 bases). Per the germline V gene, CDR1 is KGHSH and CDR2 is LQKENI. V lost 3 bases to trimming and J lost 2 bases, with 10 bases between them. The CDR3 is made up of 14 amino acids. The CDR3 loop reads CASSPGRAQETQYF. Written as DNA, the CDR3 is TGTGCCAGCTCACCGGGCAGGGCTCAAGAGACCCAGTACTTC. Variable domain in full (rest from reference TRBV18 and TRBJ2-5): NAGVMQNPRHLVRRRGQEARLRCSPMKGHSHVYWYRQLPEEGLKFMVYLQKENIIDESGMPKERFSAEFPKEGPSILRIQQVVRGDSAAYFCASSPGRAQETQYFGPGTRLLVL.

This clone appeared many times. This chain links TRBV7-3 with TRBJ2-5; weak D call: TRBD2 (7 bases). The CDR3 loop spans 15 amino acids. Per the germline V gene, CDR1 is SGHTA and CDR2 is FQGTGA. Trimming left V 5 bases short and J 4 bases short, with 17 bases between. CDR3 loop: CASSRRGAQGETQYF. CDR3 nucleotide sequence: TGTGCCAGCAGCCGACGGGGGGCCCAGGGAGAGACCCAGTACTTC.

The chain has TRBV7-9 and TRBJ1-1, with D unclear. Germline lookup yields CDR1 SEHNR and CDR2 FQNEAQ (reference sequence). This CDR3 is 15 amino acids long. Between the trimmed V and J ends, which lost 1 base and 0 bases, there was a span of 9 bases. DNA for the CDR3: TGTGCCAGCAGCTTAGGGAGCGGAATGAACACTGAAGCTTTCTTT. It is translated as CASSLGSGMNTEAFF.

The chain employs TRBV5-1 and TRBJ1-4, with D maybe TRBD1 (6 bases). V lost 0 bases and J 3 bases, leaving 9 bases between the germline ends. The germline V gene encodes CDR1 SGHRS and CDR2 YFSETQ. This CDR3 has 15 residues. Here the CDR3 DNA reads TGCGCCAGCAGCTTGGACAGGGCGGCTAATGAAAAACTGTTTTTT. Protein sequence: CASSLDRAANEKLFF.

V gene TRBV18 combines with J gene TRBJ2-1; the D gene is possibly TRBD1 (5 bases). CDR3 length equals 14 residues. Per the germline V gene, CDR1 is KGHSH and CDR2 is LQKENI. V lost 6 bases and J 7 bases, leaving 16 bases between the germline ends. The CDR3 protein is CASSPAGSSNEQFF. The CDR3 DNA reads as TGTGCCAGCTCGCCCGCAGGGTCCTCTAATGAGCAGTTCTTC. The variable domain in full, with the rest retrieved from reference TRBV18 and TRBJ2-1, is NAGVMQNPRHLVRRRGQEARLRCSPMKGHSHVYWYRQLPEEGLKFMVYLQKENIIDESGMPKERFSAEFPKEGPSILRIQQVVRGDSAAYFCASSPAGSSNEQFFGPGTRLTVL.

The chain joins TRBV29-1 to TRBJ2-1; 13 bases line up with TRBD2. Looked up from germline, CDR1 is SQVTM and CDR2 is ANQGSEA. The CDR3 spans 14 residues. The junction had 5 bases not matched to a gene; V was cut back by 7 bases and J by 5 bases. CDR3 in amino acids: CSGNGLAGDNEQFF. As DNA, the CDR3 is TGCAGCGGGAACGGACTAGCGGGGGACAATGAGCAGTTCTTC.

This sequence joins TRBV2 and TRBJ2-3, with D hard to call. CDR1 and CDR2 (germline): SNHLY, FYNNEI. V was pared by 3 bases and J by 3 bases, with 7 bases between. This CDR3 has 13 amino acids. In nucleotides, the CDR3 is TGTGCCAGCAGTGAGGCGAGGACAGATACGCAGTATTTT. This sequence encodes CASSEARTDTQYF.

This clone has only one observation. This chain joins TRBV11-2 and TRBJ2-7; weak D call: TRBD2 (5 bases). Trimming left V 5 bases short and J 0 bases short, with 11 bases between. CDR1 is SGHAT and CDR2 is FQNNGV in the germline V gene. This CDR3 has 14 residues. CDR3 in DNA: TGTGCCAGCAGCCCGAGGGCGAGCTCCTACGAGCAGTACTTC. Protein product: CASSPRASSYEQYF.

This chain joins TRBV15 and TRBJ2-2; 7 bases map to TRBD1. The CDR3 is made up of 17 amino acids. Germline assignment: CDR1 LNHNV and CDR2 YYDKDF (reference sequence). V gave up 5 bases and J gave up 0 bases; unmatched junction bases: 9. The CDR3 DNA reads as TGTGCCACCAGCGGACAATGGGGACAGACGAACACCGGGGAGCTGTTTTTT. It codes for CATSGQWGQTNTGELFF.

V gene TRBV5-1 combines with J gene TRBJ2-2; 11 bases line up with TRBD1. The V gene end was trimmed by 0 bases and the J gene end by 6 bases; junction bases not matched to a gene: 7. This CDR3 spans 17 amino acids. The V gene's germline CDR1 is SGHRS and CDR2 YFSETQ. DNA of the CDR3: TGCGCCAGCAGCTTGGCCCCTCCGGGACAGGGGGCCGGGGAGCTGTTTTTT. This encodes CASSLAPPGQGAGELFF.

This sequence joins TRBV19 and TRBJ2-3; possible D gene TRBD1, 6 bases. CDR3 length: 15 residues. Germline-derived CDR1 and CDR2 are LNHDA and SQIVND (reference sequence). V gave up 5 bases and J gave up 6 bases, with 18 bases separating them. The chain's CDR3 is CASSGRTGPGDTQYF. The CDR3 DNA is TGTGCCAGTAGTGGTCGAACAGGGCCCGGCGATACGCAGTATTTT.

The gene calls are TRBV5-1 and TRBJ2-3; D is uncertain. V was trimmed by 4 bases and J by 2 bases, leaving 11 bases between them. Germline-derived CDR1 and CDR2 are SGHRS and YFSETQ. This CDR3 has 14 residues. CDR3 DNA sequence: TGCGCCAGCAGCGCTTCTAGAGACACAGATACGCAGTATTTT. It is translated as CASSASRDTDTQYF.

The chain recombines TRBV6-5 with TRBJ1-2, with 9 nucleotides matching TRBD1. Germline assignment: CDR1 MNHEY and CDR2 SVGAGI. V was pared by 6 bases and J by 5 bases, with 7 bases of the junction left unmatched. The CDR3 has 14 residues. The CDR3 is CASRKPGQGYGYTF. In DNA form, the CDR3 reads TGTGCCAGCAGGAAGCCGGGACAGGGTTATGGCTACACCTTC.

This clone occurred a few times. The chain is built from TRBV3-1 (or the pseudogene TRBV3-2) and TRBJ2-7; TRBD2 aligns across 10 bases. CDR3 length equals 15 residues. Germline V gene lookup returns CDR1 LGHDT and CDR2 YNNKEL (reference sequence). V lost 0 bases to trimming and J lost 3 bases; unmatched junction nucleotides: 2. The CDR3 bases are TGTGCCAGCAGCCAAGATGCTAGCGGGAGCTACGAGCAGTACTTC. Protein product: CASSQDASGSYEQYF.

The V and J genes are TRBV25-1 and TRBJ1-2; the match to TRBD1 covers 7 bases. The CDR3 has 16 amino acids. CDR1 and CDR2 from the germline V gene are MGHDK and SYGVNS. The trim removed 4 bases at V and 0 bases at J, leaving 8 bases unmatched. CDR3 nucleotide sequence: TGTGCCAGCAGTGCACTACTAGGGGGCGCTAACTATGGCTACACCTTC. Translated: CASSALLGGANYGYTF.

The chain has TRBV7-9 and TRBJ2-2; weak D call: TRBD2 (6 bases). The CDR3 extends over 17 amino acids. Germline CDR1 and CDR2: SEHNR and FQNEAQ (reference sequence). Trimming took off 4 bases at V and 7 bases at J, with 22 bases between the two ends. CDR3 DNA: TGTGCCAGCAGCTCGTCTAGGGACTCTAGGAGGGGCGGGGAGCTGTTTTTT. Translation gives CASSSSRDSRRGGELFF. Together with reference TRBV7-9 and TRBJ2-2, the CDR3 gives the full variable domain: DTGVSQNPRHKITKRGQNVTFRCDPISEHNRLYWYRQTLGQGPEFLTYFQNEAQLEKSRLLSDRFSAERPKGSFSTLEIQRTEQGDSAMYLCASSSSRDSRRGGELFFGEGSRLTVL.

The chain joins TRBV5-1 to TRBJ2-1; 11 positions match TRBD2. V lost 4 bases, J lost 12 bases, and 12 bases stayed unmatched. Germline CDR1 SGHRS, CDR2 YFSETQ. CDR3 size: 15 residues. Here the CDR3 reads CASSPGLADILRQFF. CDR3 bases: TGCGCCAGCAGCCCGGGACTAGCGGATATCCTACGGCAGTTCTTC.

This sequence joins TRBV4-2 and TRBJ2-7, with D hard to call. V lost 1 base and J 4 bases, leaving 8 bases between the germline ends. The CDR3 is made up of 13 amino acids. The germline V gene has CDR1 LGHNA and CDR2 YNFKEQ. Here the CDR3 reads CASSQGHLYEQYF. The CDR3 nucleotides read TGTGCCAGCAGCCAAGGACACTTGTACGAGCAGTACTTC.

This chain's CDR3 is CASTKRARDRGLGGYTF. The CDR3 bases are TGTGCCAGTACCAAGCGGGCAAGAGACAGGGGGCTAGGTGGCTACACCTTC. The chain combines TRBV19 with TRBJ1-2, with 10 bases identical to TRBD1. CDR3 length equals 17 residues. The V segment lost 7 bases and the J segment 7 bases; nucleotides outside the gene matches: 18. Germline CDR1 LNHDA, CDR2 SQIVND (reference sequence).

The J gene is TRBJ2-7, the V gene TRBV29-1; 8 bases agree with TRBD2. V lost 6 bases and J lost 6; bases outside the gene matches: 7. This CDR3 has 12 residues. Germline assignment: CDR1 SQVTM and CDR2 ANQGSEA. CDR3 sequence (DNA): TGCAGCGTAGGAGCGGGGGCGGGCGAGCAGTACTTC. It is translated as CSVGAGAGEQYF.

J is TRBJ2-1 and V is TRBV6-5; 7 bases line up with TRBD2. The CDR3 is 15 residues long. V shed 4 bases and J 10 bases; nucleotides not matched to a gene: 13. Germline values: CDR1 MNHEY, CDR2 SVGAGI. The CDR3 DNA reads TGTGCCAGCAGTTCCGCGGGAGATTCCGGTCGCGAGCAGTTCTTC. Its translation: CASSSAGDSGREQFF.

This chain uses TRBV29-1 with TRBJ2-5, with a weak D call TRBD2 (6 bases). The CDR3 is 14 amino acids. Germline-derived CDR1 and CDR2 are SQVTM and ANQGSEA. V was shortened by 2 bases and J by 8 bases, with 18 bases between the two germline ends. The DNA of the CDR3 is TGCAGCGTTGAAAAGGGAGGAGATAAGAGAACCCAGTACTTC. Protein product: CSVEKGGDKRTQYF.

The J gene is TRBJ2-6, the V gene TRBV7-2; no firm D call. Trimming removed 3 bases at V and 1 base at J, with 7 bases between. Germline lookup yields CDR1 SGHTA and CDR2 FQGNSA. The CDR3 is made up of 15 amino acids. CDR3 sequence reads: CASSLVRSGANVLTF. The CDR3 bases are TGTGCCAGCAGCTTGGTCCGGTCTGGGGCCAACGTCCTGACTTTC. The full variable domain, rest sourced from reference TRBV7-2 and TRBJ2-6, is GAGVSQSPSNKVTEKGKDVELRCDPISGHTALYWYRQSLGQGLEFLIYFQGNSAPDKSGLPSDRFSAERTGGSVSTLTIQRTQQEDSAVYLCASSLVRSGANVLTFGAGSRLTVL.